These 27 T cell receptor beta chains were all obtained from the same sample, sequenced in a study of response to subunit inactivated influenza vaccine. One entry per CDR3 protein results from TCRdb running MiXCR on the RT-PCR reads. The sample has hundreds of thousands of distinct CDR3 sequences, roughly 20% seen once. The sequences come from PBMCs from blood, collected around 5 days after vaccination. These receptors all come from a man aged 45-60 years who received an inactivated influenza vaccine.

The chain joins TRBV9 to TRBJ2-7; 9 bases agree with TRBD2. J was trimmed by 4 bases and V by 0 bases; bases with no gene match: 5. Germline V gives CDR1 SGDLS, CDR2 YYNGEE. The length of the CDR3 is 15 residues. CDR3: CASSVGAGGPYEQYF. Written as DNA, the CDR3 is TGTGCCAGCAGCGTAGGGGCGGGAGGGCCTTACGAGCAGTACTTC.

This clonotype was counted a few times. The V gene is TRBV20-1, the J gene TRBJ1-1, with D maybe TRBD1 (5 bases). V was cut by 5 bases and J by 3 bases, with 16 bases left in between. CDR1 DFQATT and CDR2 SNEGSKA come from the germline V gene (reference sequence). The length of the CDR3 is 14 residues. The CDR3, as DNA: TGCAGTGCTCGCATAATAGGGGAATACACTGAAGCTTTCTTT. This translates into CSARIIGEYTEAFF.

This CDR3 reads CASKMDRDNTEAFF. In DNA form, the CDR3 reads TGTGCCAGCAAAATGGACAGGGACAACACTGAAGCTTTCTTT. The chain is built from TRBV6-1 and TRBJ1-1; 8 bases match TRBD1. The CDR3 sequence is 14 residues long. The junction had 6 bases not matched to a gene; V was cut back by 7 bases and J by 2 bases. CDR1 is MNHNS, CDR2 SASEGT, per germline.

Ten or more counts support this clonotype. The chain joins TRBV20-1 to TRBJ2-1; D is uncertain. This CDR3 comprises 13 residues. V shed 0 bases and J shed 8 bases, with 11 bases lying between them. Per germline, CDR1 DFQATT and CDR2 SNEGSKA (reference sequence). CDR3 residues: CSARDPGRYEQFF. The CDR3 region has the DNA TGCAGTGCTAGAGACCCCGGTCGGTATGAGCAGTTCTTC.

This clonotype has only a few counts. The chain uses TRBV5-1 and TRBJ2-1; D gene uncertain. This CDR3 is 17 amino acids long. The V end lost 0 bases, the J end lost 0 bases, and 13 bases lay between the germline ends. Germline values: CDR1 SGHRS, CDR2 YFSETQ. The CDR3 sequence is CASSLEGSRGSYNEQFF. The DNA for the CDR3 is TGCGCCAGCAGCTTGGAGGGTAGCCGAGGCTCCTACAATGAGCAGTTCTTC.

V usage is TRBV4-3 and J usage is TRBJ1-1, with D possibly being TRBD1 (5 bases). The CDR3 is made up of 16 amino acids. Trimming removed 4 bases at V and 1 base at J, with 16 bases between. From germline, CDR1 is LGHNA and CDR2 YSLEER. The CDR3 DNA reads TGCGCCAGCAGCCGAGGGACGACGAGGGGGAACACTGAAGCTTTCTTT. Its protein is CASSRGTTRGNTEAFF.

The chain uses TRBV28 and TRBJ2-7; 9 bases agree with TRBD1. The length of the CDR3 is 13 residues. J gave up 3 bases and V 10 bases, and 7 bases lay outside the gene matches. The V gene's germline CDR1 is MDHEN and CDR2 SYDVKM. The CDR3 region is CATKQGAGYEQYF. The CDR3 DNA sequence: TGTGCCACCAAACAGGGGGCAGGCTACGAGCAGTACTTC.

This clonotype was seen only a few times. The chain uses TRBV7-2 and TRBJ2-5, with 7 positions matching TRBD1. The V segment lost 5 bases and the J segment 5 bases; nucleotides outside the gene matches: 11. The CDR3 has 15 amino acids. Germline loops: CDR1 SGHTA, CDR2 FQGNSA. DNA of the CDR3: TGTGCCAGCAGCCCGACAGGGATTAGACGGGAGACCCAGTACTTC. This gives the protein CASSPTGIRRETQYF.

This clonotype was recorded a few times. The genes are TRBV24-1 and TRBJ2-1; D is possibly TRBD1 (6 bases). V lost 4 bases and J lost 7, with 19 bases in between. CDR1 and CDR2 from the germline V gene are KGHDR and SFDVKD. This CDR3 has 16 amino acids. The DNA for the CDR3 is TGTGCCACCAGTGACCCCGGGACACTTCAATCGAATGAGCAGTTCTTC. Translating it yields CATSDPGTLQSNEQFF.

V and J are TRBV12-3 or TRBV12-4 and TRBJ2-1, with D possibly matching TRBD2 (7 bases). V was clipped by 4 bases and J by 3 bases, with 16 bases between them. The CDR3 has 16 residues. CDR3 bases: TGTGCCAGCAGTTCGGGGGGCGGGGGAATCTACAATGAGCAGTTCTTC. Its protein product is CASSSGGGGIYNEQFF.

This clonotype has only a few counts. The chain uses TRBV20-1 and TRBJ2-3, with D unresolved. CDR3 size: 14 residues. V lost 6 bases and J 4 bases, leaving 17 bases between the germline ends. The germline V gene encodes CDR1 DFQATT and CDR2 SNEGSKA (reference sequence). The chain's CDR3 is CSAEDGKVADTQYF. The CDR3 bases are TGCAGTGCCGAGGACGGAAAAGTGGCAGATACGCAGTATTTT.

The chain employs TRBV7-8 and TRBJ2-7; 8 positions match TRBD2. This CDR3 contains 19 residues. CDR1 SGHVS and CDR2 FQNEAQ come from the germline V gene. The junction had 15 bases not matched to a gene; V was cut back by 1 base and J by 1 base. DNA for the CDR3: TGTGCCAGCAGCTTAGACGGACTAGCAGTCGTCCTACCTTCCTACGAGCAGTACTTC. Its protein product is CASSLDGLAVVLPSYEQYF.

The chain carries TRBV4-1 and TRBJ2-1; 8 positions agree with TRBD1. After removal of 1 base from V and 6 bases from J, the junction contained 5 bases not matched to a gene. The germline V gene encodes CDR1 MGHRA and CDR2 YSYEKL. The CDR3 consists of 15 residues. For the CDR3, the DNA is TGCGCCAGCAGCCAAGTAACAGGGGGTGGCAATGAGCAGTTCTTC. Its protein is CASSQVTGGGNEQFF.

This chain uses TRBV12-3 or TRBV12-4 with TRBJ1-2; D is unclear. With 3 bases removed from V and 2 bases from J, the gap between germline ends came to 10 bases. This CDR3 region has 14 residues. CDR3 nucleotide sequence: TGTGCCAGCAGTTTGGGCCGGAACAACTATGGCTACACCTTC. It yields the protein CASSLGRNNYGYTF.

This chain joins TRBV20-1 and TRBJ2-1; 10 nucleotides align to TRBD1. Germline V gene lookup returns CDR1 DFQATT and CDR2 SNEGSKA (reference sequence). This CDR3 contains 17 residues. V was clipped by 3 bases and J by 0 bases; unmatched bases: 8. The DNA for the CDR3 is TGCAGTGCTAGTTTGGAGGGACAGGGGATCTCCTACAATGAGCAGTTCTTC. As protein: CSASLEGQGISYNEQFF.

The chain recombines TRBV5-5 with TRBJ1-1; no clear D gene. The CDR3 spans 14 residues. Germline lookup yields CDR1 SGHKS and CDR2 YYEKEE (reference sequence). The germline V and J ends were trimmed by 2 bases and 1 base, with 9 bases remaining between them. Here the CDR3 reads CASSFSHGNTEAFF. DNA of the CDR3: TGTGCCAGCAGCTTCTCACACGGGAACACTGAAGCTTTCTTT.

This clonotype has more than one count but fewer than ten. This chain links TRBV12-3 or TRBV12-4 with TRBJ1-6; D remains ambiguous. Trimming shortened V by 3 bases and J by 16 bases, and 13 bases separated the two germline ends. CDR3 length: 12 amino acids. The CDR3 nucleotides are TGTGCCAGCAGTTTCTTCTACTCCGGACTCCACTTT. Encoded protein: CASSFFYSGLHF.

V usage is TRBV4-2 and J usage is TRBJ1-4; 9 positions match TRBD1. V shed 3 bases, J shed 8 bases, and the junction held 4 bases outside the gene matches. The CDR3 runs to 14 residues. Germline V gives CDR1 LGHNA, CDR2 YNFKEQ. CDR3 loop: CASSHGQGREKLFF. Written as DNA, the CDR3 is TGTGCCAGCAGCCACGGACAGGGGCGAGAAAAACTGTTTTTT.

In its sample, this clonotype was seen a few times. This rearrangement joins TRBV29-1 to TRBJ1-2; 10 bases match TRBD1. CDR3 length: 14 amino acids. The J segment lost 8 bases and the V segment lost 5 bases, leaving 11 bases of the junction unmatched. Germline CDR1 reads SQVTM; CDR2 reads ANQGSEA. As DNA, the CDR3 is TGCAGCGTTTCCCCAGACAGGGGGCCTTGGGGCTACACCTTC. It encodes CSVSPDRGPWGYTF.

The rearrangement uses TRBV7-9 and TRBJ2-3; TRBD2 might be the D (5 bases). The germline V gene has CDR1 SEHNR and CDR2 FQNEAQ (reference sequence). V gave up 1 base and J gave up 4 bases, with 9 bases separating them. The CDR3 consists of 14 residues. The CDR3 coding sequence is TGTGCCAGCAGCTTAGGCTGGGGAGCAGATACGCAGTATTTT. Its translation: CASSLGWGADTQYF. The whole variable domain, filled in from reference TRBV7-9 and TRBJ2-3, reads DTGVSQNPRHKITKRGQNVTFRCDPISEHNRLYWYRQTLGQGPEFLTYFQNEAQLEKSRLLSDRFSAERPKGSFSTLEIQRTEQGDSAMYLCASSLGWGADTQYFGPGTRLTVL.

The rearrangement links TRBV20-1 to TRBJ1-4; 7 bases map to TRBD1. The germline gives CDR1 DFQATT, CDR2 SNEGSKA (reference sequence). Unmatched junction bases numbered 8, after V lost 0 bases and J lost 7 bases. This CDR3 contains 15 residues. CDR3: CSARDPRDSGEKLFF. For the CDR3, the DNA is TGCAGTGCTAGAGATCCCCGGGACAGCGGTGAAAAACTGTTTTTT.

By share, this clonotype counts as medium-sized. The chain is built from TRBV7-9 and TRBJ2-5, with 11 bases identical to TRBD2. This CDR3 is built from 15 residues. CDR1 is SEHNR, CDR2 FQNEAQ, per germline (reference sequence). Trimming at V came to 5 bases and at J to 1 base, leaving 3 bases not matched to a gene. DNA for the CDR3: TGTGCCAGCAGCAGGGGACTAGCGGCCCAAGAGACCCAGTACTTC. Protein sequence: CASSRGLAAQETQYF.

The V gene is TRBV6-2 or TRBV6-3, the J gene TRBJ2-5, with 8 bases lining up with TRBD1. Germline V gene lookup returns CDR1 MNHEY and CDR2 SVGEGT. This CDR3 contains 14 residues. With 8 bases clipped from V and 4 bases from J, the junction kept 9 bases outside the gene matches. CDR3 bases: TGTGCCAGCGGTGGACAGGGAAGAGGAGAGACCCAGTACTTC. This translates into CASGGQGRGETQYF.

The chain couples TRBV7-9 to TRBJ1-6; D is perhaps TRBD1 (5 bases). CDR3 length: 15 residues. With 5 bases removed from V and 6 bases from J, the gap between germline ends came to 14 bases. Germline V gene sequence: CDR1 SEHNR, CDR2 FQNEAQ (reference sequence). The CDR3 DNA sequence: TGTGCCAGCAGCCCATTTCAGGGACCTAATTCACCCCTCCACTTT. Translated, it gives CASSPFQGPNSPLHF.

The chain links TRBV20-1 to TRBJ2-1, with 9 positions matching TRBD1. CDR1 and CDR2 (germline): DFQATT, SNEGSKA (reference sequence). Trimming at V came to 1 base and at J to 5 bases, leaving 6 bases not matched to a gene. The CDR3 length is 15 residues. The CDR3 region has the DNA TGCAGTGCTAGAGGGGGACAGGGCGGGCACAATGAGCAGTTCTTC. Amino acid sequence: CSARGGQGGHNEQFF.

The rearrangement joins TRBV10-2 to TRBJ2-1, with 14 bases matching TRBD2. Germline-derived CDR1 and CDR2 are WSHSY and SAAADI. V lost 6 bases to trimming and J lost 5 bases; unmatched junction nucleotides: 6. CDR3 length: 16 residues. The chain's CDR3 is CASSRGLAGGDNEQFF. The CDR3 coding sequence is TGCGCCAGCAGCCGCGGACTAGCGGGGGGAGACAATGAGCAGTTCTTC.

This clonotype has just a few counts. J is TRBJ1-1 and V is TRBV5-1, with D hard to call. CDR1 and CDR2 from the germline V gene are SGHRS and YFSETQ. This CDR3 is built from 15 residues. V lost 0 bases and J lost 1, with 10 bases in between. CDR3 region: CASSLDPAANTEAFF. The DNA for the CDR3 is TGCGCCAGCAGCTTGGATCCGGCAGCGAACACTGAAGCTTTCTTT.